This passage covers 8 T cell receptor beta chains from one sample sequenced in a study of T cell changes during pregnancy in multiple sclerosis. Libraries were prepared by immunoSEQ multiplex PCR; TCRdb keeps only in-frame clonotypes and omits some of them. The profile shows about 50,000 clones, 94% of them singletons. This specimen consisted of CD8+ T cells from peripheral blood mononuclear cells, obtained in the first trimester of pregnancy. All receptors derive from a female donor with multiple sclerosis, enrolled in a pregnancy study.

The DNA for the CDR3 is TGTGCCAGCAGCCAAGATATCAGCGGGAGAGGCAATGAGCAGTTCTTC. Translated: CASSQDISGRGNEQFF. This chain connects TRBV4-2 to TRBJ2-1, with 8 bases fitting TRBD2. V was clipped by 0 bases and J by 6 bases; unmatched bases: 7. This CDR3 has 16 residues. CDR1 LGHNA and CDR2 YNFKEQ come from the germline V gene.

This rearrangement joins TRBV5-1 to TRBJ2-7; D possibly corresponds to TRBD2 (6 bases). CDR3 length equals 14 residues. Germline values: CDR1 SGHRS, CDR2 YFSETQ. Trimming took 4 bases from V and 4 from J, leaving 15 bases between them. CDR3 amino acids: CASSPGGVPYEQYF. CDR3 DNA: TGCGCCAGCAGCCCCGGCGGGGTACCGTACGAGCAGTACTTC.

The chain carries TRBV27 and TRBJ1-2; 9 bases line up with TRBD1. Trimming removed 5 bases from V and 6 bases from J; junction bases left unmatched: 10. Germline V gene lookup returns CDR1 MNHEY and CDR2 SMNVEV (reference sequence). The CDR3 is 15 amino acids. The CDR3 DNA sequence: TGTGCCAGCAGTGAATATACAGGGGGCGGTAATGGCTACACCTTC. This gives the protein CASSEYTGGGNGYTF.

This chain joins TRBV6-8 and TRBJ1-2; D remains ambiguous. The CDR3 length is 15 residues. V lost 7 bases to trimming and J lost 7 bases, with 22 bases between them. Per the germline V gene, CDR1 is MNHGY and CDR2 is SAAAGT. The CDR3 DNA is TGTGCCAGCACCGATCGAACGGGAGTGGGTTGTGGCTACACCTTC. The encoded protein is CASTDRTGVGCGYTF.

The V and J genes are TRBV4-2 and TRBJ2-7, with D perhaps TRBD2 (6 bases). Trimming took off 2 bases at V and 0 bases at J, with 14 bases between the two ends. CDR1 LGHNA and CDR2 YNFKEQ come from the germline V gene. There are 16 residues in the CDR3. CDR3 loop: CASSQQGTASSYEQYF. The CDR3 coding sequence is TGTGCCAGCAGCCAACAAGGGACTGCCAGCTCCTACGAGCAGTACTTC.

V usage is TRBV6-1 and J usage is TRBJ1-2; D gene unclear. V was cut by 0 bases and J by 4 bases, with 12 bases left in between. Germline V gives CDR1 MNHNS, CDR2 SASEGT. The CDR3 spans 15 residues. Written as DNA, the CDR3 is TGTGCCAGCAGTGAAGCGGAGGTCCTTAGCTATGGCTACACCTTC. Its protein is CASSEAEVLSYGYTF.

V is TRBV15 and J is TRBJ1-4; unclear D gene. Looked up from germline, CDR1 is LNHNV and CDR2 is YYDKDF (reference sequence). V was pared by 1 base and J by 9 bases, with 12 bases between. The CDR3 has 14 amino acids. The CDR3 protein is CATSRAEGSQKLFF. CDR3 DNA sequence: TGTGCCACCAGCAGAGCCGAGGGTTCTCAAAAACTGTTTTTT.

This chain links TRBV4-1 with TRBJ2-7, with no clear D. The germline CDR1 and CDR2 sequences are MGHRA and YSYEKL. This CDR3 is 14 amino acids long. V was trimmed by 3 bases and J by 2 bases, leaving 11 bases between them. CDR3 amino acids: CASSQAQVAYEQYF. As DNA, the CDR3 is TGCGCCAGCAGCCAGGCCCAGGTAGCCTACGAGCAGTACTTC.